The source of this T cell receptor beta chain is a study of cytomegalovirus exposure and HLA in healthy donors. Whole-study findings and limits: The likely explanation for a cluster of highly shared sequence variants was sequencing artifact.

Concerning this clone: Antigen unknown.

It was with 60 Vbeta and 13 Jbeta primers that the PCR ran. Methods used by the authors: Approximately 10 million shared chains were among tens of millions of unique TCR beta chains counted in a later analysis. The data were produced by immunoSEQ multiplex PCR, yet TCRdb's version contains in-frame clones alone and is incomplete. That table is the source of V, J and clone size, and D and trimming were worked out from the DNA. The table shows roughly 150,000 clones, with 70% to 85% occurring only once. The TCR comes from a male donor in good health and CMV-seronegative. The sequencing sample was made of PBMCs.

The CDR3 reads CAISAANTGELFF. The CDR3 DNA follows: TGTGCCATCAGTGCGGCGAACACCGGGGAGCTGTTTTTT. The chain uses TRBV10-3 and TRBJ2-2; D not certain. V lost 4 bases to trimming and J lost 0 bases, with 3 bases between them. This CDR3 has 13 residues. The germline V gene encodes CDR1 ENHRY and CDR2 SYGVKD.